This T cell receptor (beta chain) was captured in a study of blood T cells in healthy people across ages. Overall study results and limits: Unsorted PBMC material precluded a definitive naive versus antigen-experienced comparison.

Germline values: CDR1 MDHEN, CDR2 SYDVKM. V dropped 8 bases and J dropped 5; count of bases not matched to a gene: 8. The CDR3 is 13 amino acids. To note about this clonotype: Its antigen is unidentified.

No fewer than 7 million PBMCs went into each sample. Total RNA amounts of at least 5 micrograms were extracted per sample. Using a J-beta primer mix together with a sample-barcoded 5' primer, a second PCR was run for about 6 to 12 cycles. TCRdb independently ran MiXCR on the 5' RACE reads; one entry per CDR3 protein. The sample consists of 780,000 or so distinct CDR3 sequences, 25% of them appearing once. These data are also associated with another study on T cells of mothers and their children. That work states: A few healthy Caucasian mothers gave samples, and so did their six children.

The origin of this receptor is a boy younger than 18 in good health. The rearrangement joins TRBV28 to TRBJ1-2; 7 bases agree with TRBD1. Sequenced material: blood. CDR3 nucleotides: TGTGCCAGCCTTCACGACAGGGCTTATGGCTACACCTTC. As protein: CASLHDRAYGYTF.